This entry concerns a single T cell receptor (beta chain). The CDR3 loop spans 17 amino acids. The V segment lost 4 bases and the J segment 5 bases; nucleotides outside the gene matches: 14. Germline-derived CDR1 and CDR2 are MNHNS and SASEGT. Generated by immunoSEQ multiplex PCR, the TCRdb table keeps only in-frame clones and is missing some. The sample consists of approximately 41,000 clones, about 94% of them appearing once. The data originate from a study of T cell changes during pregnancy in multiple sclerosis. Material: CD4+ T cells from peripheral blood mononuclear cells, obtained in the second trimester of pregnancy. The rearrangement joins TRBV6-1 to TRBJ1-5, with 7 positions matching TRBD1. The TCR sequence derives from a female donor with multiple sclerosis, enrolled in a pregnancy study. CDR3 loop: CASSVGQAAHRDQPQHF. CDR3 coding DNA: TGTGCCAGCAGTGTAGGACAGGCCGCCCATAGAGATCAGCCCCAGCATTTT.